This TCR beta chain was captured by sequencing in a study of CD8 T cells in Susac syndrome. CDR1 is SGHVS and CDR2 is FQNEAQ in the germline V gene. Trimming removed 1 base from V and 9 bases from J; junction bases left unmatched: 10. The CDR3 has 15 amino acids. Reverse transcription of roughly 0.5 to 1 ug RNA was carried out with random hexamers. MiXCR was run by TCRdb on the immunoSEQ multiplex PCR reads, yielding one entry per CDR3 protein. Of around 62,000 distinct CDR3 sequences in the sample, just over 90% were seen once. Study-level findings and limits: Individuals included in the TCR sequencing and HLA analysis were acknowledged by the study to be relatively few in number.

Details on this clonotype: Its antigen is still unknown.

The chain is built from TRBV7-8 and TRBJ2-3; 7 nucleotides agree with TRBD2. The sequenced material came from CD8+ T cells from PBMCs. This clonotype was obtained from a human donor in good health. The CDR3 DNA reads TGTGCCAGCAGCTTAGTGGGGGAGGGAGGAGGAACGCAGTATTTT. This codes for CASSLVGEGGGTQYF.